The following is a TCR beta chain sequence with its context. Its antigen is still unknown. The sample belongs to a study of T cells expressing NK-cell markers. Study background: Each TCR beta repertoire originated in sorted T cells that were CD3+CD56+NKG2C+, CD3+CD56+NKG2C- or CD3+CD56-NKG2C+. Study-wide points: Specificity for HCMV among expanded NKG2C+ T cell clones was not established.

Generation of TCR beta cDNA was performed by 5'RACE template switching incorporating UMIs. Using the 5' RACE reads, TCRdb records one entry per CDR3 protein without DNA. The listing contains fewer than 300,000 distinct CDR3 sequences. The CDR3 runs to 14 residues. In germline, CDR1 is SGHTA, CDR2 FQGNSA. The sample was blood T cells: a sorted CD56 or NKG2C T cell subset, CD4+ or CD8+ T cells, or bulk PBMC T cells (not recorded which). The rearrangement joins TRBV7-2 to TRBJ2-1. The receptor's source is a woman between 18 and 70 years old in good health. The CDR3 sequence: CASVSPSSYNEQFF.